Listed below are T cell receptor beta chains from one sample, sequenced in a study of control samples from healthy donors and cancer patients. TCRdb's copy holds only in-frame clones and misses some; the assay was immunoSEQ multiplex PCR. The table includes 250,000 to 300,000 clones, about 80% detected once. The sample consisted of PBMCs. The receptor source for this set is a woman between 55 and 75 years old with lung cancer. Each CDR3 is given with its conserved first and last residue. A D gene is named only where the DNA matches it firmly. Only part of the rows carry a size: once, few, many, or a class if the clone is expanded.

- TRBJ1-1 - TRBV9 TGTGCCAGCAGCGTAGTCTCCGTGGGCACTGAAGCTTTCTTT CASSVVSVGTEAFF
- TRBJ2-5 TRBD1 TRBV5-4 TGTGCCAGCAGCCAACCGGGACAGGGGATGGAGACCCAGTACTTC CASSQPGQGMETQYF
- TRBJ1-1 - TRBV11-2 TGTGCCAGCAGCCCTAGGGGGGGGGTGGGCACTGAAGCTTTCTTT CASSPRGGVGTEAFF
once TRBJ1-5 - TRBV11-2 TGTGCCAGCAGCTTGCCGGGTAGCAATCAGCCCCAGCATTTT CASSLPGSNQPQHF
- TRBJ2-7 TRBD2 TRBV4-2 TGTGCCAGCAGCCAGGGACTAGCGGTCTCCTACGAGCAGTACTTC CASSQGLAVSYEQYF
- TRBJ2-7 TRBD1 TRBV4-1 TGCGCCAGCAGCCACAAGGACAGGTACGAGCAGTACTTC CASSHKDRYEQYF
many TRBJ1-1 TRBD1 TRBV5-1 TGCGCCAGCAGACCGGGACAGGTGATGAACACTGAAGCTTTCTTT CASRPGQVMNTEAFF
- TRBJ1-1 TRBD1 TRBV25-1 TGTGCCAGCAGTGAAGCCCAAGGGGGCGCGGGCACTGAAGCTTTCTTT CASSEAQGGAGTEAFF
- TRBJ1-1 - TRBV2 TGTGCCAGCACACCGCAGATGGGCTATGGCACTGAAGCTTTCTTT CASTPQMGYGTEAFF
- TRBJ1-2 - TRBV5-4 TGTGCCAGCAGCTTGGAAGGTTCTAACTATGGCTACACCTTC CASSLEGSNYGYTF
- TRBJ2-7 - TRBV15 TGTGCCACCAGCAGAGACCGGGGTCCTTTCGAGCAGTACTTC CATSRDRGPFEQYF
- TRBJ2-1 TRBD1 TRBV4-1 TGCGCGGGACAGGGGGCGTCCTACAATGAGCAGTTCTTC CAGQGASYNEQFF
many TRBJ1-1 TRBD1 TRBV14 TGTGCCAGCAGCACTCCGGACAGGGTTAATTCGGGCACTGAAGCTTTCTTT CASSTPDRVNSGTEAFF
- TRBJ1-6 - TRBV5-6 TGTGCCAGCAGCTCGATGAATTCACCCCTCCACTTT CASSSMNSPLHF
- TRBJ2-7 - TRBV28 TGTGCCAGCAGTTTCGGGGCCTTATACGAGCAGTACTTC CASSFGALYEQYF
- TRBJ2-3 TRBD1 TRBV9 TGTGCCAGCAGCGTCCAGACAGGGGGAGATACGCAGTATTTT CASSVQTGGDTQYF
- TRBJ2-5 - TRBV14 TGTGCCAGCAGCCCCAATCAGGCCTCACAAGAGACCCAGTACTTC CASSPNQASQETQYF
- TRBJ1-1 TRBD1 TRBV6-1 TGTGCCAGCAGTGAAGCAGGGGGCACAGCAGCTTTCTTT CASSEAGGTAAFF
- TRBJ1-4 - TRBV12-3/TRBV12-4 TGTGCCAGCCGCTCCGTGGCCGGGGAACTGTTTTTT CASRSVAGELFF
- TRBJ2-3 TRBD1 TRBV3-1/TRBV3-2 TGTGCCAGCAGCCACGGGACAGGGTCAGATACGCAGTATTTT CASSHGTGSDTQYF
- TRBJ1-5 - TRBV2 TGTGCCAGCAGTGGCGGAGTGTCAAATCAGCCCCAGCATTTT CASSGGVSNQPQHF
- TRBJ1-1 TRBD1 TRBV7-3 TGTGCCAGCAGCTTGACAGGGGGCAACACTGAAGCTTTCTTT CASSLTGGNTEAFF
- TRBJ2-5 - TRBV5-1 TGCGCCAGCAGCTTCGGGACAGCGGGAGAAGAGACCCAGTACTTC CASSFGTAGEETQYF
- TRBJ2-7 TRBD1 TRBV19 TGTGCCAGTAGTATAGGGACAGGGACCGAGCAGTACTTC CASSIGTGTEQYF
- TRBJ2-3 - TRBV18 TGTGCCAGCTCATTCCGACAGGGACTCACAGATACGCAGTATTTT CASSFRQGLTDTQYF
- TRBJ2-1 TRBD2 TRBV6-6 TGTGCCAGCAGTTCCCGGACTAGCTCCTACAATGAGCAGTTCTTC CASSSRTSSYNEQFF
- TRBJ1-2 - TRBV28 TGTTCCTGGGTCCATGGCTACACCTTC CSWVHGYTF
- TRBJ2-3 TRBD2 TRBV11-2 TGTGCCAGCAGCCCCGAGGGAGCGGGGGGGCGGGGTACGCAGTATTTT CASSPEGAGGRGTQYF
- TRBJ1-1 - TRBV12-3/TRBV12-4 TGTGCCAGCAGTCCTCGGGGGGTCGCTGAAGCTTTCTTT CASSPRGVAEAFF
- TRBJ1-2 - TRBV19 TGTGCCACATTTGGAGGCTATGGCTACACCTTC CATFGGYGYTF
- TRBJ2-6 - TRBV9 TGTGCCAGCAGCCCACAGATGGCCGGGGCCAACGTCCTGACTTTC CASSPQMAGANVLTF
once TRBJ1-2 TRBD1 TRBV10-3 TGTGCCATCACCGGGACCGGGACAGGGCATGGCTACACCTTC CAITGTGTGHGYTF
- TRBJ1-1 - TRBV27 TGTGCCAGCACCACCCGGGCCGGGAGAGGAGCTTTCTTT CASTTRAGRGAFF
- TRBJ2-1 TRBD2 TRBV4-1 TGCGCCAGCAGCCAAGTAGATATGGGACTAGCTAGAAATGAGCAGTTCTTC CASSQVDMGLARNEQFF
- TRBJ1-4 - TRBV6-5 TGTGCCAGCAGTTTTGCCGGGGGGGCTGAAAAACTGTTTTTT CASSFAGGAEKLFF
once TRBJ2-7 TRBD1 TRBV9 TGTGCCAGCAGCGTAGACGGACAGGGACCCTACGAGCAGTACTTC CASSVDGQGPYEQYF
- TRBJ1-2 - TRBV7-9 TGTGCCAGCAGCTTAGCGCACACCTATGGCTACACCTTC CASSLAHTYGYTF
- TRBJ2-5 - TRBV28 TGTGCCAGCAACAACCAACTAGGGGGCCAAGAGACCCAGTACTTC CASNNQLGGQETQYF
many TRBJ2-1 TRBD2 TRBV2 TGTGCCAGCAGTGAAATTAGCGGGGTCTCCTACAATGAGCAGTTCTTC CASSEISGVSYNEQFF
- TRBJ1-1 - TRBV19 TGTGCCAGTACAGAGACAGTATTGAACACTGAAGCTTTCTTT CASTETVLNTEAFF
once TRBJ2-7 TRBD1 TRBV19 TGTGCCAGTAGTTTGGGACAGGGTAGTTACGAGCAGTACTTC CASSLGQGSYEQYF
- TRBJ2-7 - TRBV7-3 TGTGCCAGCAGCTTAAGCGGGGACCCTTCCTACGAGCAGTACTTC CASSLSGDPSYEQYF
- TRBJ1-2 TRBD1 TRBV28 TGTGCCAGCAGCCAAGACAGGGGATTGGGGGGCTACACCTTC CASSQDRGLGGYTF
- TRBJ1-3 - TRBV30 TGTGCCGGAGATCTCTCTGGAAACACCATATATTTT CAGDLSGNTIYF
few TRBJ1-4 - TRBV4-1 TGCGCCAGCAGCCACGATGCAACTAATGAAAAACTGTTTTTT CASSHDATNEKLFF
- TRBJ2-2 - TRBV28 TGTGCCAGCAGTTTCCCCCCCGGGGAGCTGTTTTTT CASSFPPGELFF
- TRBJ1-1 - TRBV5-1 TGCGCCAGCAGCTTGCACAGGATCAACACTGAAGCTTTCTTT CASSLHRINTEAFF
few TRBJ1-5 - TRBV9 TGTGCCAGCAGCGTGGTCGGCGATGGGCTCTCGCCCCAGCATTTT CASSVVGDGLSPQHF
- TRBJ2-5 - TRBV29-1 TGCAGCGTTGGGGGTGGGCGACAAGAGACCCAGTACTTC CSVGGGRQETQYF
once TRBJ2-3 - TRBV10-3 TGTGCCATCAGTGGGAACTGGGTCGTGGATACGCAGTATTTT CAISGNWVVDTQYF
- TRBJ1-4 - TRBV3-1/TRBV3-2 TGTGCCAGCAGCCAAGTTCAAATGGGGGATGAAAAACTGTTTTTT CASSQVQMGDEKLFF
- TRBJ2-2 TRBD2 TRBV2 TGTGCCAGCAGTGAAAGCGGCGGGGGGCTCGCCGGGGAGCTGTTTTTT CASSESGGGLAGELFF
- TRBJ2-3 - TRBV9 TGTGCCAGCAGCGTAGGTCCCGCAGAGGATACGCAGTATTTT CASSVGPAEDTQYF
- TRBJ2-3 - TRBV27 TGTGCCAGCACTTCCACTAGCACAGATACGCAGTATTTT CASTSTSTDTQYF
- TRBJ2-1 - TRBV28 TGTGCCAGCAGTCCTGACGGGAGCTCCTACAATGAGCAGTTCTTC CASSPDGSSYNEQFF
many TRBJ2-7 - TRBV5-6 TGTGCCAGCAGCTCCACCACAGGGATTAGTAGGTCCTACGAGCAGTACTTC CASSSTTGISRSYEQYF
- TRBJ1-2 - TRBV6-5 TGTGCCAGCAGTTACTCGAGGCAGCTCACGTATGGCTACACCTTC CASSYSRQLTYGYTF
- TRBJ2-3 - TRBV11-1 TGTGCCAGCAGCTTAAATTGGGGCACAGATACGCAGTATTTT CASSLNWGTDTQYF
- TRBJ1-1 - TRBV5-1 TGCGCCAGCAGCTGGGGGACACTGAACACTGAAGCTTTCTTT CASSWGTLNTEAFF